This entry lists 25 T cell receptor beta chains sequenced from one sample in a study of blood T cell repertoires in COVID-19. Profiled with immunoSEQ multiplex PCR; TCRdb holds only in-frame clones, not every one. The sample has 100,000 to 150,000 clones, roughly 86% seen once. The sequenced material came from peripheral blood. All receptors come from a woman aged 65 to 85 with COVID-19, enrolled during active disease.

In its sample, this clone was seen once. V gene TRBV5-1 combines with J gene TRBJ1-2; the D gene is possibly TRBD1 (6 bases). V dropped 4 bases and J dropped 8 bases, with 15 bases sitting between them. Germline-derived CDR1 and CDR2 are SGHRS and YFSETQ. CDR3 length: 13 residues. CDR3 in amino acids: CASSARGGRGYTF. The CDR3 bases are TGCGCCAGCAGCGCCCGGGGGGGCCGGGGCTACACCTTC.

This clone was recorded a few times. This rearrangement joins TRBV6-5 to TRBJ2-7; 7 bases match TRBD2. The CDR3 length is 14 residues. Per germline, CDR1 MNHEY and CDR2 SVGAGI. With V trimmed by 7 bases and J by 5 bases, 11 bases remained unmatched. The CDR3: CASTPRGGNHEQYF. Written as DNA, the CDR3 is TGTGCCAGCACCCCTCGGGGAGGGAACCACGAGCAGTACTTC.

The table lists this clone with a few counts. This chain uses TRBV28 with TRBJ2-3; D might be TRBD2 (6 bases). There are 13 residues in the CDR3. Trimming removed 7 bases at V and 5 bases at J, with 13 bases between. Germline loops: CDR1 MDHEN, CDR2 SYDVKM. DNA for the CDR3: TGTGCCAGCAATACGGGGGATTTAGATACGCAGTATTTT. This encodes CASNTGDLDTQYF.

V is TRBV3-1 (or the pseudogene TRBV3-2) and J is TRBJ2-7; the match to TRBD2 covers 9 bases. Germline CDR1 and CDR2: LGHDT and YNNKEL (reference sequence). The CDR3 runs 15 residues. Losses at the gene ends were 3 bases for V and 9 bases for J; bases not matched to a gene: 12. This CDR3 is CASSQVAGDPLVQYF. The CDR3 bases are TGTGCCAGCAGCCAGGTAGCGGGGGACCCCCTGGTGCAGTACTTC.

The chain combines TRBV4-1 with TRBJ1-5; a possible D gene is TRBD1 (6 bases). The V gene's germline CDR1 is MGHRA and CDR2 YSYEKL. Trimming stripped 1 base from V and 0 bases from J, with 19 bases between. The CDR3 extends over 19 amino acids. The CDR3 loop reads CASSQAWSQGRHSNQPQHF. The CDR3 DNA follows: TGCGCCAGCAGCCAAGCCTGGTCCCAGGGGCGTCATAGCAATCAGCCCCAGCATTTT.

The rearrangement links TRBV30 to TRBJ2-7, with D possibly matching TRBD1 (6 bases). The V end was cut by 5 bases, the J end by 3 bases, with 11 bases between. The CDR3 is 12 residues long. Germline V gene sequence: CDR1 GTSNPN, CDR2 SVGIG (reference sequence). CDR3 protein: CAWGGAYYEQYF. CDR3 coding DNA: TGTGCCTGGGGGGGCGCTTACTACGAGCAGTACTTC.

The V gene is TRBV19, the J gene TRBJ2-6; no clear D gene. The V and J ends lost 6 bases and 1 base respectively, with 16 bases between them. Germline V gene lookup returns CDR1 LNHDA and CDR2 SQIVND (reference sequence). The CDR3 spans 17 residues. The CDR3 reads CASRTAHGASGANVLTF. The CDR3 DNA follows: TGTGCCAGTAGAACTGCCCATGGTGCTTCTGGGGCCAACGTCCTGACTTTC.

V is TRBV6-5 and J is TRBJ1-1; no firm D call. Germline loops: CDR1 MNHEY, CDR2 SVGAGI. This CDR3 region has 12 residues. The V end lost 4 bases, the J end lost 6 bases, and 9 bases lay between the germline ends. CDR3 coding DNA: TGTGCCAGCAGTTCTCACGGGGCTGAAGCTTTCTTT. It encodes CASSSHGAEAFF.

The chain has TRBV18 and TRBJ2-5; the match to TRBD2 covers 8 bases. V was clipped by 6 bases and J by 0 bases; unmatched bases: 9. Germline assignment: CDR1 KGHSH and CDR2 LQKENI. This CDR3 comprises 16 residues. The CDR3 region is CASSGDSGGHQETQYF. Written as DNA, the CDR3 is TGTGCCAGCTCTGGAGACAGCGGGGGCCACCAAGAGACCCAGTACTTC.

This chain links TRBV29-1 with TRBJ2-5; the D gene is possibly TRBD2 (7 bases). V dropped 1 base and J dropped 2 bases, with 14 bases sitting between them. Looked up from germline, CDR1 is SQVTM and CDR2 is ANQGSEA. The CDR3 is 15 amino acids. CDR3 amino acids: CSVEGGGGGQETQYF. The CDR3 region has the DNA TGCAGCGTTGAAGGAGGAGGGGGGGGACAAGAGACCCAGTACTTC.

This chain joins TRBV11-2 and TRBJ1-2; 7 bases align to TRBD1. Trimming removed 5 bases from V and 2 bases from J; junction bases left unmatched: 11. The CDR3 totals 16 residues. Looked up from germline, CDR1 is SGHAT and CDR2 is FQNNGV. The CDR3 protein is CASSQRTGAGNYGYTF. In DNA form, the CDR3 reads TGTGCCAGCAGCCAACGAACAGGGGCCGGGAACTATGGCTACACCTTC.

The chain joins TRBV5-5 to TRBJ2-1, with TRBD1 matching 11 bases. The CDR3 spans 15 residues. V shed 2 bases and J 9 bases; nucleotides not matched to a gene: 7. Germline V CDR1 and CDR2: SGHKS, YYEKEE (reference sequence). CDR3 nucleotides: TGTGCCAGCAGCTTACGTGGACAGGGGGCCTTTGAGCAGTTCTTC. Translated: CASSLRGQGAFEQFF.

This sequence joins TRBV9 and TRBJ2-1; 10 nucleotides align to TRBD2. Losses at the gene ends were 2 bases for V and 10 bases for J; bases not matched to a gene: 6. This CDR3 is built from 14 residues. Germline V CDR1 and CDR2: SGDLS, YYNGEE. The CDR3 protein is CASSVGAGGREQFF. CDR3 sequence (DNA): TGTGCCAGCAGCGTCGGAGCGGGGGGGCGAGAGCAGTTCTTC.

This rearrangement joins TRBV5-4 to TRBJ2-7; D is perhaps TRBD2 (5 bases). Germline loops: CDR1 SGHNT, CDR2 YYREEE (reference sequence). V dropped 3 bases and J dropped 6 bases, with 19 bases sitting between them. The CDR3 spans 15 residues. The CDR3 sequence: CASSSPTEVGSEQYF. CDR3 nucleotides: TGTGCCAGCAGCTCCCCCACTGAGGTAGGGAGCGAGCAGTACTTC.

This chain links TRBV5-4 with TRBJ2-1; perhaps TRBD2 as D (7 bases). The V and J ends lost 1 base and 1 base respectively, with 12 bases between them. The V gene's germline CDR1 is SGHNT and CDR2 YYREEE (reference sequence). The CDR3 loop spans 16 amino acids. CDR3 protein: CASSLSGTPSYNEQFF. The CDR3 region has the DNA TGTGCCAGCAGCTTGAGCGGGACACCATCCTACAATGAGCAGTTCTTC.

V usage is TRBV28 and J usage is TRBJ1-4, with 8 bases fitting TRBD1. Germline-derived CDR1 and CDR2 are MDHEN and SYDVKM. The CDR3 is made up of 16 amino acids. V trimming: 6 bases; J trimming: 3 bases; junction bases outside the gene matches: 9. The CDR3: CASSRDRGGANEKLFF. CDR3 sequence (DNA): TGTGCCAGCAGCCGAGACAGGGGAGGGGCTAATGAAAAACTGTTTTTT. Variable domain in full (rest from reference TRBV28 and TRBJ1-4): DVKVTQSSRYLVKRTGEKVFLECVQDMDHENMFWYRQDPGLGLRLIYFSYDVKMKEKGDIPEGYSVSREKKERFSLILESASTNQTSMYLCASSRDRGGANEKLFFGSGTQLSVL.

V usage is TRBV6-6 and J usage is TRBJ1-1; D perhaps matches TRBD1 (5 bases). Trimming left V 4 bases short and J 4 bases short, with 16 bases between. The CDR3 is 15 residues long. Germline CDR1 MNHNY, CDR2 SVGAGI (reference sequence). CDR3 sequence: CASSSPRQGITEAFF. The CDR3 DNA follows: TGTGCCAGCAGTTCCCCCCGTCAGGGTATCACTGAAGCTTTCTTT.

CDR3 in DNA: TGTGCCAGCAGCCCTGAAGCGGGGGGGCCCATCGATCCTGATACGCAGTATTTT. This sequence encodes CASSPEAGGPIDPDTQYF. This chain connects TRBV13 to TRBJ2-3, with 10 nucleotides matching TRBD2. Trimming at V came to 5 bases and at J to 6 bases, leaving 17 bases not matched to a gene. The length of the CDR3 is 18 residues. Germline V CDR1 and CDR2: PRHDT, FYEKMQ (reference sequence). Supplemented by reference TRBV13 and TRBJ2-3, the full variable domain reads AAGVIQSPRHLIKEKRETATLKCYPIPRHDTVYWYQQGPGQDPQFLISFYEKMQSDKGSIPDRFSAQQFSDYHSELNMSSLELGDSALYFCASSPEAGGPIDPDTQYFGPGTRLTVL.

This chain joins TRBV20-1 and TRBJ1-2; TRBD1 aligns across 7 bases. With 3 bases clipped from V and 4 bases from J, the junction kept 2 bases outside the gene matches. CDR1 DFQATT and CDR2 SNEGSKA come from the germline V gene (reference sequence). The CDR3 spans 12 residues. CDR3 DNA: TGCAGTGCTAGTGACAGGGCCTATGGCTACACCTTC. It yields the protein CSASDRAYGYTF.

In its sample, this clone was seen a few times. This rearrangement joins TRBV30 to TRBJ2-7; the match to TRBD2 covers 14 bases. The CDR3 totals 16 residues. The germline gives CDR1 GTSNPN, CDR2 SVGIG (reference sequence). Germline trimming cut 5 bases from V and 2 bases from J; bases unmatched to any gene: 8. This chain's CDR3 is CAWGLAGGSGTYEQYF. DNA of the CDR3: TGTGCCTGGGGACTAGCGGGGGGCTCGGGGACCTACGAGCAGTACTTC.

CDR3: CASSLQTGSYEQYF. CDR3 in DNA: TGTGCCAGCAGCCTTCAGACAGGAAGCTACGAGCAGTACTTC. The chain employs TRBV7-8 and TRBJ2-7; perhaps TRBD1 as D (6 bases). In germline, CDR1 is SGHVS, CDR2 FQNEAQ. The V end was cut by 5 bases, the J end by 3 bases, with 14 bases between. The CDR3 runs to 14 residues.

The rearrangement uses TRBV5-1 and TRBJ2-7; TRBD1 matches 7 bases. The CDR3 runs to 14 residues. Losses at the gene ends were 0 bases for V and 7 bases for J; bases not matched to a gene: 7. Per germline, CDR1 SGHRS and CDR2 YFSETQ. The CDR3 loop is CASSLGTGVQEQYF. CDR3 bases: TGCGCCAGCAGCTTGGGTACAGGGGTTCAAGAGCAGTACTTC.

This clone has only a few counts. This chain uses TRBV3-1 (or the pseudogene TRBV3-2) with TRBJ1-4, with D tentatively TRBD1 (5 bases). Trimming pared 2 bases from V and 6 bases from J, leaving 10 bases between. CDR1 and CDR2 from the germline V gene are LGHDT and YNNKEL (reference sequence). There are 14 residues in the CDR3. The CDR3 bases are TGTGCCAGCAGCCAAACCAGGGTACATGAAAAACTGTTTTTT. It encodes CASSQTRVHEKLFF.

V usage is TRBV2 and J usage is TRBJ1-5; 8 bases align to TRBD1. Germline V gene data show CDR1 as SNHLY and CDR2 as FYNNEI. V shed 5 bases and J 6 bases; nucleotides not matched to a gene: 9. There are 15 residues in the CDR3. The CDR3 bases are TGTGCCAGCAGTACCTCGGCAGGGGGCCGTCAGCCCCAGCATTTT. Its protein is CASSTSAGGRQPQHF.

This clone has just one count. The CDR3 loop reads CASSYSGQGVGYEQYF. Here the CDR3 DNA reads TGTGCCAGCAGTTACTCGGGCCAGGGGGTAGGGTACGAGCAGTACTTC. This chain connects TRBV6-5 to TRBJ2-7; 7 bases line up with TRBD1. Germline values: CDR1 MNHEY, CDR2 SVGAGI. The CDR3 sequence is 16 residues long. With 0 bases clipped from V and 4 bases from J, the junction kept 9 bases outside the gene matches.